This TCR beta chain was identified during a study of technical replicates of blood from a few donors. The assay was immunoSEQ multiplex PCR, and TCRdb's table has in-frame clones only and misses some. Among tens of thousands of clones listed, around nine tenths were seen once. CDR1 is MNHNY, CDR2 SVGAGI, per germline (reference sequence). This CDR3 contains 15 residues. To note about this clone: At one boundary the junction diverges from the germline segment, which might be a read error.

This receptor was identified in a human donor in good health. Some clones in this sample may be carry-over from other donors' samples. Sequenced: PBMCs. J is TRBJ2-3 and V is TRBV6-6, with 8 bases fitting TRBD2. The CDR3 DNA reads TGTGCCAGCAGCCGTTTGGCGGGGGGTACAGATATGCAGTATTTT. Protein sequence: CASSRLAGGTDMQYF.